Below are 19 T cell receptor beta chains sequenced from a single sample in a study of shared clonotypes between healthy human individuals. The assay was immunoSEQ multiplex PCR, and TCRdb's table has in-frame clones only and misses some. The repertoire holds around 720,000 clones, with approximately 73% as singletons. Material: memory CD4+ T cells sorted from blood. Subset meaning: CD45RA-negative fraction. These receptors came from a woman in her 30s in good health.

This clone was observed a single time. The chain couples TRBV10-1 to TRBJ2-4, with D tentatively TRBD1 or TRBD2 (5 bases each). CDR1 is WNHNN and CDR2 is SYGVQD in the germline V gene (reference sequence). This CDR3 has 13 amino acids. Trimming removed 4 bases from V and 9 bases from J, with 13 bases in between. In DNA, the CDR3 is TGCGCCAGCAGTGGGGACCGACGCGGCATTCAGTACTTC. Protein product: CASSGDRRGIQYF.

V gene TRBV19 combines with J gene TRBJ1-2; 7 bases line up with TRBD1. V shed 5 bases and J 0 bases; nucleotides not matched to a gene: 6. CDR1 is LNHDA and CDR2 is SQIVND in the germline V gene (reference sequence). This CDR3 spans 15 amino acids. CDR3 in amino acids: CASSVQGTANYGYTF. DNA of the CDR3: TGTGCCAGTAGTGTACAGGGGACAGCTAACTATGGCTACACCTTC.

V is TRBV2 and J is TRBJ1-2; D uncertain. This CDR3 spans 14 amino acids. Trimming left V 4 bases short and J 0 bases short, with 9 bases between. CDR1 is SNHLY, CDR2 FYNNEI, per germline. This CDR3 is CASSGSGTNYGYTF. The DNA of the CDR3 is TGTGCCAGCAGTGGTTCAGGAACTAACTATGGCTACACCTTC.

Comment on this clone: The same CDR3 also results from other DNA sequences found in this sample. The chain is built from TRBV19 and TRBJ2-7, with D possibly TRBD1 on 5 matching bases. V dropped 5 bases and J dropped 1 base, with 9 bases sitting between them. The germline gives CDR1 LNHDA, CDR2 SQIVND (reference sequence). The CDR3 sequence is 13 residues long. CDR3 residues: CASSQQESYEQYF. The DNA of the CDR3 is TGTGCCAGTAGTCAACAGGAATCCTACGAGCAGTACTTC.

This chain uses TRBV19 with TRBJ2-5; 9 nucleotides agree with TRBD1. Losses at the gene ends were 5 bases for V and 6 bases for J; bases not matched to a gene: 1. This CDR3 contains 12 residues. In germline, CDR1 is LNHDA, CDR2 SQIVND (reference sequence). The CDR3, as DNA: TGTGCCAGTAGTGGACAGGGGCAGACCCAGTACTTC. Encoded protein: CASSGQGQTQYF.

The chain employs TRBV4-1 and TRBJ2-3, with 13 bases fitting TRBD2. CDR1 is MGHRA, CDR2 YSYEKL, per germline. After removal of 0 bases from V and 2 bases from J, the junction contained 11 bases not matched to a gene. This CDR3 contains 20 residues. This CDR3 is CASSQDKGLAGTPFTDTQYF. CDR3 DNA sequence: TGCGCCAGCAGCCAAGATAAGGGACTAGCGGGAACCCCTTTCACAGATACGCAGTATTTT.

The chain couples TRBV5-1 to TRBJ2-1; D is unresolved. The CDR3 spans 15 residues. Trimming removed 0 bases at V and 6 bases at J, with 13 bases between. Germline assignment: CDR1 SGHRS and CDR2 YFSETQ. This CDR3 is CASSLASLVTNEQFF. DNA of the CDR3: TGCGCCAGCAGCTTGGCCTCTCTAGTGACCAATGAGCAGTTCTTC.

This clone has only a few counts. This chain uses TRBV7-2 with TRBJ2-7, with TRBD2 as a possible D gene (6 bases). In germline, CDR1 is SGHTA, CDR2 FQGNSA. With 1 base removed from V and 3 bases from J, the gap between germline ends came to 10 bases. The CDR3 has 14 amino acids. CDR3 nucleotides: TGTGCCAGCAGCTTAGGTAGACTAGACTACGAGCAGTACTTC. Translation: CASSLGRLDYEQYF.

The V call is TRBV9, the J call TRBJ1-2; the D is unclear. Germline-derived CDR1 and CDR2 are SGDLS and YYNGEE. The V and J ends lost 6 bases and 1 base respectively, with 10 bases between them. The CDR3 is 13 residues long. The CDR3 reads CASTPHDNYGYTF. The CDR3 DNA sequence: TGTGCCAGCACGCCGCATGATAACTATGGCTACACCTTC.

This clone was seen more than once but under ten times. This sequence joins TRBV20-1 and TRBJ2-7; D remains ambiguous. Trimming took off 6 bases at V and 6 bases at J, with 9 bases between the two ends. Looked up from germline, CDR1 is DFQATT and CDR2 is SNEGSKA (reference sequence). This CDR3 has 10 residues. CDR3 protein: CSALGFEQYF. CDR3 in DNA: TGCAGTGCCCTGGGGTTCGAGCAGTACTTC.

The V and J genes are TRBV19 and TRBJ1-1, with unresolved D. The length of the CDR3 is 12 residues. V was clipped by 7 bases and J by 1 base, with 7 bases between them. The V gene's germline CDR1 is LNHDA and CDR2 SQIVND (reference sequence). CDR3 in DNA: TGTGCCAGTACCCGGGGGAACACTGAAGCTTTCTTT. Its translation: CASTRGNTEAFF.

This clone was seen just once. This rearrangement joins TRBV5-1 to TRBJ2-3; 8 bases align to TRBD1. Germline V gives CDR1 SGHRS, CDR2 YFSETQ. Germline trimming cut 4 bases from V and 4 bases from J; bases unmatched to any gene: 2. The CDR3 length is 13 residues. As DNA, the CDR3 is TGCGCCAGCAGCCTACAGGGGGCAGATACGCAGTATTTT. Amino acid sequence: CASSLQGADTQYF.

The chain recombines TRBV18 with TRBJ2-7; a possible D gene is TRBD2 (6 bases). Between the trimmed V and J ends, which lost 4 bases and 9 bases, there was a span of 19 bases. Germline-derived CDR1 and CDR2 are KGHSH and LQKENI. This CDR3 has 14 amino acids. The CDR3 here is CASSLGLKIGGQYF. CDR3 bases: TGTGCCAGCTCACTGGGACTTAAGATTGGTGGGCAGTACTTC.

In DNA, the CDR3 is TGTGCCAGCAGTTGGGGGGTTCGGAATCAGCCCCAGCATTTT. This sequence encodes CASSWGVRNQPQHF. The J gene is TRBJ1-5, the V gene TRBV28, with D possibly matching TRBD1 (5 bases). Germline V gene lookup returns CDR1 MDHEN and CDR2 SYDVKM. This CDR3 is 14 amino acids long. With 4 bases removed from V and 4 bases from J, the gap between germline ends came to 11 bases.

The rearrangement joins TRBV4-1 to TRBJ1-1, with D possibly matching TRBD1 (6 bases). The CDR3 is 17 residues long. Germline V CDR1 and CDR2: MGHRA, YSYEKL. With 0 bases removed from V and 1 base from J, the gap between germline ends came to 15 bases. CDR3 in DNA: TGCGCCAGCAGCCAAGAGGGGGCAGACGATAAGAACACTGAAGCTTTCTTT. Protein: CASSQEGADDKNTEAFF.

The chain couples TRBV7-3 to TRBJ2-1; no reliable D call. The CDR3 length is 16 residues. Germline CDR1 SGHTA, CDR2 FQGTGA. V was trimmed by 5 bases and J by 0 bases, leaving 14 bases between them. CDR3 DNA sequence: TGTGCCAGCAGCCAAGTGGGGTCGAGCTCCTACAATGAGCAGTTCTTC. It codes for CASSQVGSSSYNEQFF. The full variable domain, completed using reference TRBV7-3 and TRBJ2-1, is GAGVSQTPSNKVTEKGKYVELRCDPISGHTALYWYRQSLGQGPEFLIYFQGTGAADDSGLPNDRFFAVRPEGSVSTLKIQRTERGDSAVYLCASSQVGSSSYNEQFFGPGTRLTVL.

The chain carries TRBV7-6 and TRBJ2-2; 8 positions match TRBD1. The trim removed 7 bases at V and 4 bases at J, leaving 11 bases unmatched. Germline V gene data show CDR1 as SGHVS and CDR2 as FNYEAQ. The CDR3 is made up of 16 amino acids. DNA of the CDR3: TGTGCCAGCAACGTGGGTGACAGGGGATCCACCGGGGAGCTGTTTTTT. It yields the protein CASNVGDRGSTGELFF.

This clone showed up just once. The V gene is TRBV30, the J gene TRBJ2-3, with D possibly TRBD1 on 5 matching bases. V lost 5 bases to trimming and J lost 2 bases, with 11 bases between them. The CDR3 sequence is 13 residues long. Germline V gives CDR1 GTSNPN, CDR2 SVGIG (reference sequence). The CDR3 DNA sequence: TGTGCCTGGGATCCAGGGTACACAGATACGCAGTATTTT. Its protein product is CAWDPGYTDTQYF. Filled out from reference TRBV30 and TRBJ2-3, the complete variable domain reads SQTIHQWPATLVQPVGSPLSLECTVEGTSNPNLYWYRQAAGRGLQLLFYSVGIGQISSEVPQNLSASRPQDRQFILSSKKLLLSDSGFYLCAWDPGYTDTQYFGPGTRLTVL.

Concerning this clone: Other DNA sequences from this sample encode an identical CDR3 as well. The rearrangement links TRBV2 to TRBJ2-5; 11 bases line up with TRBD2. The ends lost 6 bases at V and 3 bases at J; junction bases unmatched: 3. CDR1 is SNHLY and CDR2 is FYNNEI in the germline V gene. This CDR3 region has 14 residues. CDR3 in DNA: TGTGCCAGCAGCGGGACTAGCGGAAAAGAGACCCAGTACTTC. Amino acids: CASSGTSGKETQYF.